This TCR beta chain was captured in a study of blood T cell repertoires in COVID-19. Whole-study context: Spain, Italy and the United States supplied samples that represented acute and convalescent COVID-19.

Germline CDR1 and CDR2: MNHNS and SASEGT. V lost 3 bases, J lost 1 base, and 10 bases lay in between. CDR3 length equals 15 residues. The protocol was immunoSEQ multiplex PCR, while the TCRdb copy is restricted to in-frame clones and leaves out a portion. The table lists approximately 64,000 clones, more than 65% of them singletons, with around 0.91% in the top ten. This chain joins TRBV6-1 and TRBJ1-3; a possible D gene is TRBD1 (5 bases). The sample was peripheral blood. The TCR sequence derives from a woman aged 70-85 years with acute or convalescent COVID-19. The CDR3 spells CASSDLTASGNTIYF. CDR3 bases: TGTGCCAGCAGTGATCTGACAGCTTCTGGAAACACCATATATTTT.